This is a list of T cell receptor beta chains from one sample in a study of blood T cells in healthy people across ages. TCRdb called the 5' RACE reads again in MiXCR, with one record for every CDR3 protein. The table records over 1.5 million distinct CDR3 sequences, about 50% of them present only once. Sample: blood. The origin of the receptors is a woman aged 35 to 49 in good health. Both conserved end residues are part of each CDR3. A D gene is named only where the DNA matches it firmly.

. TRBJ2-5 TRBV7-9 CASSFLSSETQYF
. TRBJ1-1 TRBV20-1 CSSRGGWSTEAFF
TRBD1 TRBJ2-3 TRBV27 CASSGTGDPDTQYF
. TRBJ2-5 TRBV29-1 CSVETFLLETQYF
TRBD2 TRBJ2-7 TRBV20-1 CSARLAGDSYEQYF
. TRBJ2-5 TRBV18 CASSPRFQETQYF
. TRBJ2-4 TRBV11-2 CASSLARGSSSRNIQYF
TRBD2 TRBJ2-5 TRBV29-1 CSVVLAGTQETQYF
TRBD1 TRBJ1-2 TRBV7-9 CASSTYRGQNNYGYTF
. TRBJ2-7 TRBV7-8 CASSHRTYEQYF
. TRBJ1-1 TRBV20-1 CSATPWGAPMNTEAFF
TRBD2 TRBJ2-3 TRBV20-1 CSATRPWGSGAFTDTQYF
. TRBJ2-3 TRBV24-1 CATSDFGNTQYF
. TRBJ1-1 TRBV6-4 CASRAGENTEAFF
. TRBJ2-1 TRBV7-2 CASSGAVSEQFF
. TRBJ2-5 TRBV20-1 CSARDRIRGGETQYF
TRBD1 TRBJ2-7 TRBV7-9 CASSLARGTGAYEQYF
. TRBJ1-4 TRBV28 CASSQGTGEKLFF
TRBD2 TRBJ2-1 TRBV10-2 CATDTGTSGSNEQFF
. TRBJ2-1 TRBV27 CASSPQGSGSYNEQFF
TRBD2 TRBJ2-7 TRBV13 CASSHGTRAYEQYF
TRBD2 TRBJ2-5 TRBV24-1 CATSEPGTSGGVQETQYF
. TRBJ2-5 TRBV6-5 CASIKWGDSQETQYF
. TRBJ2-2 TRBV7-2 CASSLTWTGELFF
. TRBJ2-5 TRBV7-2 CASSLGFGYQETQYF
. TRBJ1-1 TRBV7-2 CASSLWDIDKAFF
TRBD1 TRBJ1-2 TRBV28 CASRGTGEVNYGYTF
. TRBJ2-3 TRBV21-1 CASIASGTDTQYF
TRBD1 TRBJ2-7 TRBV29-1 CSVKDRAYEQYF
TRBD1 TRBJ1-2 TRBV29-1 CSPWTGTDGYTF
TRBD1 TRBJ2-6 TRBV6-5 CASTRRDRVANVLTF
. TRBJ1-2 TRBV6-2/TRBV6-3 CASSDNTVYGYTF
. TRBJ1-2 TRBV12-3/TRBV12-4 CASSLSPGDGNYGNTF
TRBD1 TRBJ2-5 TRBV7-2 CASSQGALAQYF
TRBD2 TRBJ2-7 TRBV7-2 CASSFSGSSYYEQYF
. TRBJ2-1 TRBV7-9 CASSTSYRVREQFF
TRBD2 TRBJ2-1 TRBV20-1 CSAALAGNEQFF
. TRBJ2-5 TRBV7-9 CASSFRGIETQYF
. TRBJ1-2 TRBV3-1 CASSQVRAGVGYTF
. TRBJ1-6 TRBV4-1 CASSQEDSFLSPLHF
TRBD2 TRBJ2-1 TRBV7-2 CASSQWTSGGAYNEQFF
. TRBJ2-5 TRBV7-9 CASSVSIKKGQYF
TRBD1 TRBJ2-6 TRBV3-1 CASSPSTGQGGSGANVLTF
TRBD2 TRBJ2-4 TRBV9 CASSVGGTSGGIPQMNIQYF
TRBD1 TRBJ2-3 TRBV29-1 CSGTGTADTQYF
. TRBJ1-6 TRBV7-2 CASSLGAGDYSPLHF
TRBD2 TRBJ2-1 TRBV2 CASSSPSGGINEQFF
. TRBJ2-7 TRBV27 CASGLHAYEQYF
. TRBJ2-1 TRBV27 CASSSLEYTYNEQFF
TRBD2 TRBJ2-3 TRBV7-2 CASSLDGGSADTQYF
. TRBJ2-3 TRBV4-2 CASSQESRAGADTQYF
. TRBJ2-5 TRBV10-3 CAISDQQERGEQYF
. TRBJ2-1 TRBV25-1 CASSEYGSGNEQFF
. TRBJ2-2 TRBV6-1 CASSEVTGATGELFF